The 23 T cell receptor beta chains below all came from one sample that was sequenced in a study of blood T cell repertoires in COVID-19. The protocol was immunoSEQ multiplex PCR, while the TCRdb copy is restricted to in-frame clones and leaves out a portion. The data hold around 70,000 clones, with approximately 80% observed a single time. The sequenced sample consisted of peripheral blood. Every receptor here comes from a man between 50 and 59 years old with COVID-19, enrolled during active disease.

The chain is built from TRBV7-2 and TRBJ2-7, with 7 bases matching TRBD1. After removal of 5 bases from V and 0 bases from J, the junction contained 4 bases not matched to a gene. This CDR3 has 14 amino acids. CDR1 and CDR2 (germline): SGHTA, FQGNSA. This chain's CDR3 is CASSKTGNSYEQYF. The CDR3 nucleotides are TGTGCCAGCAGCAAGACAGGGAACTCCTACGAGCAGTACTTC. Using reference TRBV7-2 and TRBJ2-7 for the parts outside the CDR3, the full variable domain is GAGVSQSPSNKVTEKGKDVELRCDPISGHTALYWYRQSLGQGLEFLIYFQGNSAPDKSGLPSDRFSAERTGGSVSTLTIQRTQQEDSAVYLCASSKTGNSYEQYFGPGTRLTVT.

This chain links TRBV19 with TRBJ1-1, with D tentatively TRBD1 (6 bases). Germline CDR1 and CDR2: LNHDA and SQIVND (reference sequence). The CDR3 is made up of 14 amino acids. The germline V and J ends were trimmed by 3 bases and 1 base, with 9 bases remaining between them. CDR3 residues: CASSITGKNTEAFF. For the CDR3, the DNA is TGTGCCAGTAGTATTACAGGGAAGAACACTGAAGCTTTCTTT.

This clone turned up a few times. The rearrangement uses TRBV9 and TRBJ2-7, with D maybe TRBD1 (5 bases). V was shortened by 0 bases and J by 1 base, with 8 bases between the two germline ends. This CDR3 spans 14 amino acids. Germline CDR1 and CDR2: SGDLS and YYNGEE. The CDR3 DNA sequence: TGTGCCAGCAGCGTAGCCAGGGATTCCTACGAGCAGTACTTC. It codes for CASSVARDSYEQYF. The variable domain in full, with the rest retrieved from reference TRBV9 and TRBJ2-7, is DSGVTQTPKHLITATGQRVTLRCSPRSGDLSVYWYQQSLDQGLQFLIQYYNGEERAKGNILERFSAQQFPDLHSELNLSSLELGDSALYFCASSVARDSYEQYFGPGTRLTVT.

The chain uses TRBV30 and TRBJ1-2, with D unresolved. There are 13 residues in the CDR3. Trimming pared 0 bases from V and 7 bases from J, leaving 12 bases between. Germline CDR1 reads GTSNPN; CDR2 reads SVGIG (reference sequence). CDR3 protein: CAWSVRENTGYTF. CDR3 DNA sequence: TGTGCCTGGAGTGTACGGGAGAACACTGGCTACACCTTC.

V usage is TRBV19 and J usage is TRBJ1-3; D not resolved. Germline CDR1 and CDR2: LNHDA and SQIVND (reference sequence). The CDR3 sequence is 14 residues long. V lost 9 bases, J lost 0 bases, and 12 bases lay in between. As DNA, the CDR3 is TGTGCCAGCTGGACTCCAGGCTCTGGAAACACCATATATTTT. Its protein product is CASWTPGSGNTIYF.

The CDR3 protein is CSAVGTEAFF. DNA for the CDR3: TGCAGTGCTGTCGGCACTGAAGCTTTCTTT. V usage is TRBV20-1 and J usage is TRBJ1-1, with D uncertain. The germline V and J ends were trimmed by 5 bases and 4 bases, with 5 bases remaining between them. Germline V CDR1 and CDR2: DFQATT, SNEGSKA (reference sequence). The length of the CDR3 is 10 residues.

This clone was seen once. V usage is TRBV12-3 or TRBV12-4 and J usage is TRBJ1-1; maybe TRBD1 (6 bases). The V and J ends lost 4 bases and 8 bases respectively, with 8 bases between them. CDR3 length: 11 amino acids. As DNA, the CDR3 is TGTGCCAGCAGTTCGAGGGGGGAAGCTTTCTTT. Residues: CASSSRGEAFF.

In this sample, this clone turned up a few times. The rearrangement uses TRBV9 and TRBJ1-1; 7 positions agree with TRBD1. The V segment lost 0 bases and the J segment 4 bases; nucleotides outside the gene matches: 6. The CDR3 is made up of 15 amino acids. The germline V gene encodes CDR1 SGDLS and CDR2 YYNGEE. The CDR3 protein is CASSVGNRGGTEAFF. DNA for the CDR3: TGTGCCAGCAGCGTAGGGAACAGGGGCGGCACTGAAGCTTTCTTT. Together with reference TRBV9 and TRBJ1-1, the CDR3 gives the full variable domain: DSGVTQTPKHLITATGQRVTLRCSPRSGDLSVYWYQQSLDQGLQFLIQYYNGEERAKGNILERFSAQQFPDLHSELNLSSLELGDSALYFCASSVGNRGGTEAFFGQGTRLTVV.

The V call is TRBV20-1, the J call TRBJ1-1, with D maybe TRBD1 (5 bases). Germline values: CDR1 DFQATT, CDR2 SNEGSKA (reference sequence). This CDR3 has 11 amino acids. The V gene lost 2 bases and the J gene lost 9 bases, with 10 bases spanning the gap. CDR3 DNA sequence: TGCAGTGCTAGACGGGACTCCCAAGCTTTCTTT. Its protein product is CSARRDSQAFF.

J is TRBJ1-5 and V is TRBV10-1, with a weak D call TRBD1 (6 bases). The germline V gene encodes CDR1 WNHNN and CDR2 SYGVQD (reference sequence). V was pared by 3 bases and J by 0 bases, with 12 bases between. The CDR3 runs to 16 residues. The CDR3 loop reads CASSESRGASNQPQHF. DNA for the CDR3: TGCGCCAGCAGTGAAAGCCGGGGGGCTAGCAATCAGCCCCAGCATTTT.

This clone has a handful of counts. The rearrangement joins TRBV20-1 to TRBJ2-2; a possible D gene is TRBD2 (5 bases). Germline CDR1 is DFQATT and CDR2 is SNEGSKA (reference sequence). V was pared by 3 bases and J by 1 base, with 9 bases between. This CDR3 is built from 14 residues. CDR3 sequence (DNA): TGCAGTGCTAGTCTACGGGAGAACACCGGGGAGCTGTTTTTT. It specifies CSASLRENTGELFF.

The chain is built from TRBV5-1 and TRBJ2-1; 12 nucleotides line up with TRBD1. Germline CDR1 reads SGHRS; CDR2 reads YFSETQ. J gave up 6 bases and V 4 bases, and 5 bases lay outside the gene matches. CDR3 size: 15 residues. In nucleotides, the CDR3 is TGCGCCAGCAGCCCCGGGACAGGGGGCTCCAATGAGCAGTTCTTC. This translates into CASSPGTGGSNEQFF. Based on the CDR3 plus reference TRBV5-1 and TRBJ2-1, the full variable domain is KAGVTQTPRYLIKTRGQQVTLSCSPISGHRSVSWYQQTPGQGLQFLFEYFSETQRNKGNFPGRFSGRQFSNSRSEMNVSTLELGDSALYLCASSPGTGGSNEQFFGPGTRLTVL.

The chain recombines TRBV2 with TRBJ1-3; TRBD1 is a possible D gene (6 bases). CDR3 length: 15 residues. The germline V gene has CDR1 SNHLY and CDR2 FYNNEI. The germline V and J ends were trimmed by 11 bases and 0 bases, with 17 bases remaining between them. In nucleotides, the CDR3 is TGTGCCGGCTACTCCGACAGGAACTCTGGAAACACCATATATTTT. Translated, it gives CAGYSDRNSGNTIYF.

The count of this clone is one. J is TRBJ2-1 and V is TRBV7-2, with 10 bases fitting TRBD2. Per the germline V gene, CDR1 is SGHTA and CDR2 is FQGNSA. V lost 5 bases and J lost 5; bases outside the gene matches: 3. The CDR3 has 14 amino acids. CDR3 nucleotide sequence: TGTGCCAGCAGCCGTGGACTAGCGGACAATGAGCAGTTCTTC. Encoded protein: CASSRGLADNEQFF.

The CDR3 here is CASSRGGTARGGGYTF. DNA for the CDR3: TGTGCCAGCAGCCGCGGGGGTACGGCGCGAGGTGGTGGCTACACCTTC. This rearrangement joins TRBV7-9 to TRBJ1-2; the D gene is possibly TRBD1 (5 bases). Trimming removed 5 bases from V and 7 bases from J, with 23 bases in between. The CDR3 has 16 amino acids. From germline, CDR1 is SEHNR and CDR2 FQNEAQ (reference sequence).

J is TRBJ2-3 and V is TRBV7-2; no clear D gene. From germline, CDR1 is SGHTA and CDR2 FQGNSA. The ends were cut back, 9 bases at V and 4 bases at J, with 14 bases in the middle. This CDR3 region has 13 residues. CDR3 DNA: TGTGCCAGTTCGGTCGATCGGTCAGATACGCAGTATTTT. This translates into CASSVDRSDTQYF.

This sequence joins TRBV29-1 and TRBJ2-3; TRBD1 might be the D (6 bases). The CDR3 covers 13 residues. Trimming left V 6 bases short and J 4 bases short, with 14 bases between. Per the germline V gene, CDR1 is SQVTM and CDR2 is ANQGSEA. CDR3 loop: CSVEGQGPDTQYF. The CDR3 coding sequence is TGCAGCGTCGAGGGGCAGGGGCCAGATACGCAGTATTTT.

V and J are TRBV24-1 and TRBJ2-1; D is uncertain. The CDR3 spans 13 residues. The V gene lost 9 bases and the J gene lost 4 bases, with 12 bases spanning the gap. Germline-derived CDR1 and CDR2 are KGHDR and SFDVKD. CDR3 in DNA: TGTGCCACCGGGCGCGAGCCTTACAATGAGCAGTTCTTC. Translated, it gives CATGREPYNEQFF.

The chain combines TRBV7-9 with TRBJ2-7; D is unresolved. CDR1 SEHNR and CDR2 FQNEAQ come from the germline V gene (reference sequence). V gave up 3 bases and J gave up 2 bases, with 17 bases separating them. The CDR3 runs 16 residues. The CDR3 coding sequence is TGTGCCAGCAGCTTGCCTTCTTTGCGAAAAACCTACGAGCAGTACTTC. Its protein product is CASSLPSLRKTYEQYF.

V is TRBV5-4 and J is TRBJ1-4, with a weak D call TRBD1 (6 bases). V was clipped by 2 bases and J by 1 base, with 9 bases between them. The CDR3 runs to 15 residues. Germline values: CDR1 SGHNT, CDR2 YYREEE (reference sequence). The CDR3 region has the DNA TGTGCCAGCAGCTTAAAGACAGGAACTAATGAAAAACTGTTTTTT. Translated: CASSLKTGTNEKLFF.

This clone has just a few counts. The chain has TRBV5-4 and TRBJ2-3; tentative D call: TRBD2 (6 bases). This CDR3 has 14 residues. Deletions cut 4 bases from V and 5 bases from J, with 14 bases between. Germline CDR1 is SGHNT and CDR2 is YYREEE (reference sequence). CDR3 in amino acids: CASSPTGVEDTQYF. The CDR3 coding sequence is TGTGCCAGCAGCCCTACGGGGGTGGAAGATACGCAGTATTTT.

The V and J genes are TRBV13 and TRBJ2-7, with unresolved D. V gave up 3 bases and J gave up 4 bases, with 7 bases separating them. CDR3 size: 12 residues. Germline CDR1 reads PRHDT; CDR2 reads FYEKMQ (reference sequence). The CDR3 DNA is TGTGCCAGCAGCTTGTCGGGTTACGAGCAGTACTTC. Translation: CASSLSGYEQYF.

This chain uses TRBV19 with TRBJ2-7; 8 positions match TRBD1. Germline V gives CDR1 LNHDA, CDR2 SQIVND (reference sequence). This CDR3 is built from 14 residues. V trimming: 5 bases; J trimming: 5 bases; junction bases outside the gene matches: 8. The CDR3 is CASSGNRGYDEQYF. The CDR3, as DNA: TGTGCCAGTAGTGGTAACAGGGGGTATGACGAGCAGTACTTC.